The clone carrying this TCR beta chain is a singleton in its sample. What it recognizes is unknown. These data come from a study of T cell responses to AZD1222 COVID-19 vaccine. Study-wide points: Seropositive status at baseline applied to only a handful of AZD1222 recipients. The donors showed a predominance of white British ancestry and of females, with possible underestimation of clonal diversity. Among spike-specific TCRs, nearly half reportedly target unmutated variant regions.

The table came from immunoSEQ multiplex PCR; TCRdb's copy has only in-frame clones and leaves some out. The repertoire includes about 180,000 clones, around 89% of them detected once, and 4.3% sits in the top ten. This CDR3 has 15 amino acids. The chain links TRBV21-1 to TRBJ2-7; TRBD2, the table's D call, lacks a check against the DNA. TRBV21-1 is designated a pseudogene. The sequence derives from an adult who received the MenACWY meningococcal vaccine as a control. This specimen consisted of peripheral blood, obtained 28 days after the second dose of the MenACWY control vaccine. CDR3 bases: TGTGCCAGCAGCAAATGGCGGGAGGGCCCAGGCGAGCAGTACTTC. Translated, it gives CASSKWREGPGEQYF.